This T cell receptor (beta chain) stems from a study of stem cell transplantation in POMP-related autoinflammatory disease. About the research overall: Hypothesis: faulty thymoproteasomes impair CD8+ T-cell selection, skewing TRB repertoires. Before transplant: CD4+ naive skewing, low CD8+ proportions, reduced cytokine secretion.

PRAID combined immunodeficiency and autoinflammation. Whole-study findings and limits: Fewer unique TRB V-J gene pairings were identified in patients with PRAID. Across all analyzed T-cell subsets, patients with PRAID tended toward reduced diversity and increased clonality.

A total of 11 residues make up the CDR3, ends included. From germline, CDR1 is LGHNA and CDR2 YNFKEQ. Sequencing used immunoSEQ multiplex PCR; TCRdb keeps in-frame clones, though not all of them. This table has 8,500 to 14,000 clones, more than 85% appearing once. In this sample, this clone turned up a few times. Its antigen is unidentified. The CDR3 does not close with the conserved phenylalanine or tryptophan, likely indicating a read error. It is unclear where the CDR3 begins or ends on the DNA, so no DNA is shown, and the CDR3 is as TCRdb lists it. This clonotype originated in a human donor with POMP-related autoinflammation and immune dysregulation (PRAID). J is TRBJ1-3 and V is TRBV4-2. The sequencing used CD8+ T cells from PBMCs, collected before stem cell transplantation. CDR3 sequence: CASSQEGRTVL.